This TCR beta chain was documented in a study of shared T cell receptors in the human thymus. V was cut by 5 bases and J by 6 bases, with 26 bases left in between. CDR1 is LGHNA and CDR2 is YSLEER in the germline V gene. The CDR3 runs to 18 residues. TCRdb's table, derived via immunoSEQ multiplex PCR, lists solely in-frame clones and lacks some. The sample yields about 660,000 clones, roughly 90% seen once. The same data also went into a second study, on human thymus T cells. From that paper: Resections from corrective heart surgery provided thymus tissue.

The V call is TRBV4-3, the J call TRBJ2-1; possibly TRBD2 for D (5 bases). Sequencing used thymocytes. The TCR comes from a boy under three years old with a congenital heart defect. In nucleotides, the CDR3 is TGCGCCAGCAGCATAGGCGGGCTTCGTGAGACGGTACCCAATGAGCAGTTCTTC. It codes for CASSIGGLRETVPNEQFF.